Below, 12 T cell receptor beta chains from the same sample are listed, as sequenced in a study of beta chain features in type 1 diabetes (dated by TCRdb to the late 2010s). The method behind the library was the immunoSEQ multiplex PCR assay. The entire isolated RNA was reverse transcribed using the High Capacity cDNA Reverse Transcription Kit, and thus expressed TCRB transcripts were sequenced. TCRdb stores this immuneACCESS table with in-frame sequences only. Part of the clones is absent; in the studies checked, under half of the shortfall reflects unresolved V genes, and no reason is known for the rest. The sample contains about 470,000 clones, around 28% of them found a single time. 0.05% to 0.07% of the sample is taken by the ten largest. Input material: naive CD4+ T cells from blood. The cell subset or site label on this specimen signifies: true naive CD4+ T cells. The receptors come from a man aged 18 to 29 in good health.

As concerns this clone: Different DNA sequences within this sample yield the same CDR3. The chain links TRBV27 to TRBJ2-5; D is ambiguous. The CDR3 is 13 amino acids. Germline loops: CDR1 MNHEY, CDR2 SMNVEV (reference sequence). V shed 6 bases and J shed 2 bases, with 10 bases lying between them. Here the CDR3 reads CASRGSGQETQYF. CDR3 DNA sequence: TGTGCCAGCAGGGGATCAGGACAAGAGACCCAGTACTTC.

The chain has TRBV7-8 and TRBJ2-1, with 8 positions matching TRBD1. The trim removed 2 bases at V and 3 bases at J, leaving 3 bases unmatched. CDR3 length: 15 residues. Germline CDR1 SGHVS, CDR2 FQNEAQ. CDR3 nucleotides: TGTGCCAGCAGCTTACGGACAGGGATCTACAATGAGCAGTTCTTC. It yields the protein CASSLRTGIYNEQFF.

The chain employs TRBV29-1 and TRBJ2-7, with 9 bases that match TRBD1. The CDR3 loop spans 13 amino acids. V gave up 5 bases and J gave up 4 bases; unmatched junction bases: 6. Looked up from germline, CDR1 is SQVTM and CDR2 is ANQGSEA. The CDR3 DNA reads TGCAGCGTTATCGACAGGGGGTCGTACGAGCAGTACTTC. This codes for CSVIDRGSYEQYF.

V usage is TRBV5-1 and J usage is TRBJ2-5; 8 nucleotides line up with TRBD1. V lost 5 bases, J lost 2 bases, and 8 bases stayed unmatched. Per the germline V gene, CDR1 is SGHRS and CDR2 is YFSETQ. The CDR3 runs 15 residues. DNA of the CDR3: TGCGCCAGCAGGGCTGGTACAGGGGGACAAGAGACCCAGTACTTC. Protein sequence: CASRAGTGGQETQYF.

The gene calls are TRBV7-2 and TRBJ2-7; 7 positions match TRBD2. The V and J ends lost 5 bases and 5 bases, in that order; junction bases with no gene match: 6. The germline gives CDR1 SGHTA, CDR2 FQGNSA. CDR3 length: 13 residues. CDR3 loop: CASSLRRGNEQYF. CDR3 DNA: TGTGCCAGCAGCCTACGGCGGGGGAACGAGCAGTACTTC.

The rearrangement uses TRBV5-1 and TRBJ2-5, with TRBD2 matching over 9 bases. V lost 5 bases and J lost 5; bases outside the gene matches: 4. Germline CDR1 and CDR2: SGHRS and YFSETQ. This CDR3 is 13 amino acids long. The CDR3 region is CASSSGSAETQYF. DNA of the CDR3: TGCGCCAGCAGTAGCGGGAGCGCTGAGACCCAGTACTTC.

This clone was counted a few times. The chain combines TRBV4-1 with TRBJ1-5; D possibly corresponds to TRBD1 (5 bases). Trimming left V 4 bases short and J 1 base short, with 11 bases between. The CDR3 is 15 residues long. Germline loops: CDR1 MGHRA, CDR2 YSYEKL. DNA for the CDR3: TGCGCCAGCAGCCTGACGGGGCTAAGCAATCAGCCCCAGCATTTT. It specifies CASSLTGLSNQPQHF.

CDR3 region: CASSLAATSGRTSETQYF. CDR3 in DNA: TGCGCCAGCAGCTTGGCCGCAACTAGCGGGAGGACCTCGGAGACCCAGTACTTC. This chain links TRBV5-1 with TRBJ2-5; 12 bases are a match to TRBD2. CDR1 and CDR2 (germline): SGHRS, YFSETQ. This CDR3 is built from 18 residues. Losses at the gene ends were 0 bases for V and 5 bases for J; bases not matched to a gene: 11.

This clone was seen a handful of times. This rearrangement joins TRBV2 to TRBJ2-5; 8 bases match TRBD2. V lost 6 bases and J lost 4; bases outside the gene matches: 7. This CDR3 comprises 14 residues. The germline V gene encodes CDR1 SNHLY and CDR2 FYNNEI. This CDR3 is CASSSGRGGETQYF. CDR3 sequence (DNA): TGTGCCAGCAGCAGCGGGAGAGGAGGAGAGACCCAGTACTTC.

This clone has a handful of counts. The chain links TRBV7-9 to TRBJ2-4; the D is unclear. CDR1 and CDR2 from the germline V gene are SEHNR and FQNEAQ (reference sequence). CDR3 length: 13 amino acids. Trimming pared 5 bases from V and 6 bases from J, leaving 11 bases between. CDR3 bases: TGTGCCAGCAGCCCCCGGGCCCTAAACATTCAGTACTTC. It translates to CASSPRALNIQYF.

J is TRBJ2-3 and V is TRBV7-9; 8 bases map to TRBD2. The CDR3 covers 13 residues. Germline CDR1 reads SEHNR; CDR2 reads FQNEAQ (reference sequence). J was trimmed by 1 base and V by 10 bases; bases with no gene match: 4. Here the CDR3 DNA reads TGTGCCATGGCGGGAGGCCGCACAGATACGCAGTATTTT. Translated, it gives CAMAGGRTDTQYF.

The chain uses TRBV28 and TRBJ2-3, with D perhaps TRBD2 (6 bases). CDR1 and CDR2 from the germline V gene are MDHEN and SYDVKM. Trimming removed 8 bases from V and 5 bases from J, with 14 bases in between. The CDR3 spans 13 residues. DNA for the CDR3: TGTGCCAGCGGACTACATTGGAAAGATACGCAGTATTTT. Amino acids: CASGLHWKDTQYF.